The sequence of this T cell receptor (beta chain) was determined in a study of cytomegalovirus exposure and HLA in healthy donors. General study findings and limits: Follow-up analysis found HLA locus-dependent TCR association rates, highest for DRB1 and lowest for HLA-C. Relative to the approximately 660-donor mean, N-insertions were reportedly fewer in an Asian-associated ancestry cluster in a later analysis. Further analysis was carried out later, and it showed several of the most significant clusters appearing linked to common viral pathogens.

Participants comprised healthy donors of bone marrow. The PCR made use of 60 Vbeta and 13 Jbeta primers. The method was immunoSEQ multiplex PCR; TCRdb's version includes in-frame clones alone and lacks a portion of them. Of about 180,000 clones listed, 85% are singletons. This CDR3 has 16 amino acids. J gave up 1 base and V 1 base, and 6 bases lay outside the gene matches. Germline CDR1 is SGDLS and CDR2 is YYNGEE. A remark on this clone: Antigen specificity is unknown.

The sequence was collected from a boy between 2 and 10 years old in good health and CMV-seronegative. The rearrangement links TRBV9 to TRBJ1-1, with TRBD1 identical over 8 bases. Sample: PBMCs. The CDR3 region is CASSVNRDRSNTEAFF. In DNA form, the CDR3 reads TGTGCCAGCAGCGTAAACCGGGACAGGTCGAACACTGAAGCTTTCTTT.